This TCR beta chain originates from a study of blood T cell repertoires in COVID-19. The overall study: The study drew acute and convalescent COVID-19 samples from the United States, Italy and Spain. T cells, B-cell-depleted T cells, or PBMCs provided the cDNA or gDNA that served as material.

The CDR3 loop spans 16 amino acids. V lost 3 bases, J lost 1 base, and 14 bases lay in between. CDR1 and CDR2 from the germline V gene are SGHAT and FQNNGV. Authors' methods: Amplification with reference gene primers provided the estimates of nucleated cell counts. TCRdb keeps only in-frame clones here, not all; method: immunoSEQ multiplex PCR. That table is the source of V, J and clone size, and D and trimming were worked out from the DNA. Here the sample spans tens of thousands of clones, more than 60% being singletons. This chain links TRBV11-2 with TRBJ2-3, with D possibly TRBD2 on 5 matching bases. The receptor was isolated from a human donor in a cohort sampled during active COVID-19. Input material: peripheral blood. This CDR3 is CASSLGQWGGTDTQYF. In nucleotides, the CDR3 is TGTGCCAGCAGCTTGGGCCAATGGGGAGGCACAGATACGCAGTATTTT.